This entry lists 19 T cell receptor beta chains sequenced from one sample in a study of blood T cell repertoires in COVID-19. Repertoires were generated with immunoSEQ multiplex PCR, while TCRdb's copy carries only in-frame clones and drops some. The sample lists about 170,000 clones; about 87% were seen once. The specimen sequenced was peripheral blood. All receptors derive from a man in his 60s with acute or convalescent COVID-19.

The genes are TRBV3-1 (or the pseudogene TRBV3-2) and TRBJ1-2; 7 nucleotides agree with TRBD1. Germline V lookup: CDR1 LGHDT, CDR2 YNNKEL (reference sequence). V dropped 4 bases and J dropped 3; count of bases not matched to a gene: 11. CDR3 size: 16 residues. CDR3 residues: CASSLVYRGKDYGYTF. As DNA, the CDR3 is TGTGCCAGCAGCCTCGTGTACAGGGGAAAGGACTATGGCTACACCTTC.

The chain recombines TRBV19 with TRBJ2-2, with 10 bases fitting TRBD2. Germline V CDR1 and CDR2: LNHDA, SQIVND (reference sequence). Trimming cost V 10 bases and J 1 base; bases outside gene matches: 6. This CDR3 comprises 15 residues. The CDR3: CATSSGRVNTGELFF. The CDR3 region has the DNA TGTGCCACCTCGAGCGGGAGGGTGAACACCGGGGAGCTGTTTTTT. Drawing the rest from reference TRBV19 and TRBJ2-2, the complete variable domain is DGGITQSPKYLFRKEGQNVTLSCEQNLNHDAMYWYRQDPGQGLRLIYYSQIVNDFQKGDIAEGYSVSREKKESFPLTVTSAQKNPTAFYLCATSSGRVNTGELFFGEGSRLTVL.

V and J are TRBV7-9 and TRBJ1-2; 7 positions agree with TRBD1. The germline V gene encodes CDR1 SEHNR and CDR2 FQNEAQ (reference sequence). This CDR3 region has 13 residues. J gave up 1 base and V 5 bases, and 1 base lay outside the gene matches. Here the CDR3 reads CASSRDSNYGYTF. The CDR3 DNA reads TGTGCCAGCAGCAGGGACAGTAACTATGGCTACACCTTC.

The chain is built from TRBV25-1 and TRBJ2-1; the D gene is possibly TRBD1 (5 bases). The germline V gene encodes CDR1 MGHDK and CDR2 SYGVNS. The CDR3 spans 13 residues. Between the trimmed V and J ends, which lost 5 bases and 8 bases, there was a span of 13 bases. CDR3 protein: CASSSVRAHEQFF. The CDR3 DNA reads as TGTGCCAGCAGTTCTGTCAGGGCCCATGAGCAGTTCTTC.

V is TRBV5-4 and J is TRBJ2-5; no definite D call. CDR3 length equals 16 residues. CDR1 and CDR2 from the germline V gene are SGHNT and YYREEE (reference sequence). V was pared by 0 bases and J by 0 bases, with 12 bases between. This chain's CDR3 is CASSLAGGADQETQYF. For the CDR3, the DNA is TGTGCCAGCAGCTTGGCCGGCGGCGCTGACCAAGAGACCCAGTACTTC.

This clone was counted a few times. The gene calls are TRBV14 and TRBJ1-2; D is ambiguous. The ends were cut back, 2 bases at V and 8 bases at J, with 12 bases in the middle. CDR3 length equals 13 residues. In germline, CDR1 is SGHDN, CDR2 FVKESK. The CDR3 nucleotides read TGTGCCAGCAGCCAATTCGCGAGTCGGGGCTACACCTTC. It translates to CASSQFASRGYTF. Together with reference TRBV14 and TRBJ1-2, the CDR3 gives the full variable domain: EAGVTQFPSHSVIEKGQTVTLRCDPISGHDNLYWYRRVMGKEIKFLLHFVKESKQDESGMPNNRFLAERTGGTYSTLKVQPAELEDSGVYFCASSQFASRGYTFGSGTRLTVV.

This chain connects TRBV6-5 to TRBJ2-2, with TRBD1 as a possible D gene (6 bases). The germline V gene has CDR1 MNHEY and CDR2 SVGAGI. CDR3 length: 15 residues. Trimming removed 6 bases from V and 6 bases from J, with 17 bases in between. The CDR3 protein is CASRGARALAGELFF. CDR3 sequence (DNA): TGTGCCAGCAGGGGGGCGAGGGCATTGGCCGGGGAGCTGTTTTTT.

This clone appeared once. This chain joins TRBV6-5 and TRBJ1-2, with D possibly being TRBD1 (5 bases). The CDR3 extends over 15 amino acids. V was shortened by 6 bases and J by 6 bases, with 20 bases between the two germline ends. Germline CDR1 is MNHEY and CDR2 is SVGAGI. The CDR3 nucleotides are TGTGCCAGCAGCCACGGGGGAACCATTTCCGATGGCTACACCTTC. This gives the protein CASSHGGTISDGYTF.

The V call is TRBV10-3, the J call TRBJ2-3; the match to TRBD1 covers 12 bases. The CDR3 sequence is 13 residues long. Losses at the gene ends were 8 bases for V and 7 bases for J; bases not matched to a gene: 4. Germline CDR1 reads ENHRY; CDR2 reads SYGVKD. CDR3 amino acids: CAILGQGAHTQYF. The CDR3 nucleotides are TGTGCCATCCTGGGACAGGGGGCACATACGCAGTATTTT.

This clone is a singleton in its sample. V is TRBV18 and J is TRBJ2-2; D uncertain. V lost 1 base and J 6 bases, leaving 9 bases between the germline ends. CDR3 length equals 14 residues. Germline lookup yields CDR1 KGHSH and CDR2 LQKENI. The CDR3 region is CASSPLAGSGELFF. Here the CDR3 DNA reads TGTGCCAGCTCACCACTAGCCGGGTCCGGGGAGCTGTTTTTT.

The chain links TRBV30 to TRBJ1-4, with 9 bases that match TRBD1. Germline V gene sequence: CDR1 GTSNPN, CDR2 SVGIG (reference sequence). The J segment lost 7 bases and the V segment lost 3 bases, leaving 6 bases of the junction unmatched. This CDR3 region has 14 residues. CDR3 residues: CAWRGDRESEKLFF. CDR3 bases: TGTGCCTGGAGAGGGGACAGGGAAAGTGAAAAACTGTTTTTT.

The chain recombines TRBV6-4 with TRBJ1-1, with 7 bases that match TRBD1. The CDR3 length is 13 residues. After removal of 10 bases from V and 4 bases from J, the junction contained 9 bases not matched to a gene. The germline V gene has CDR1 MRHNA and CDR2 SNTAGT. The CDR3 nucleotides are TGTGCCACCCCCGACAGGGCTTTCACTGAAGCTTTCTTT. It specifies CATPDRAFTEAFF.

The chain has TRBV10-3 and TRBJ1-3, with TRBD1 identical over 7 bases. The J segment lost 0 bases and the V segment lost 2 bases, leaving 4 bases of the junction unmatched. Germline V lookup: CDR1 ENHRY, CDR2 SYGVKD. CDR3 length: 16 amino acids. The CDR3 sequence: CAISETWDSSGNTIYF. CDR3 coding DNA: TGTGCCATCAGTGAGACCTGGGACAGCTCTGGAAACACCATATATTTT.

V is TRBV24-1 and J is TRBJ2-5; TRBD1 might be the D (5 bases). Germline V gene sequence: CDR1 KGHDR, CDR2 SFDVKD. This CDR3 has 14 residues. V was cut by 5 bases and J by 1 base, with 10 bases left in between. CDR3 region: CATSVDSFQETQYF. The CDR3 DNA reads as TGTGCCACCAGTGTTGACAGCTTCCAAGAGACCCAGTACTTC.

This clone showed up just a few times. V and J are TRBV5-1 and TRBJ1-2, with D perhaps matching TRBD1 (5 bases). The CDR3 sequence is 14 residues long. From germline, CDR1 is SGHRS and CDR2 YFSETQ. The germline V and J ends were trimmed by 0 bases and 4 bases, with 10 bases remaining between them. CDR3 nucleotide sequence: TGCGCCAGCAGCTTGGGGACACCTTCCTATGGCTACACCTTC. Protein sequence: CASSLGTPSYGYTF.

J is TRBJ1-2 and V is TRBV4-2, with a tentative D call TRBD1 (6 bases). This CDR3 spans 15 amino acids. Germline-derived CDR1 and CDR2 are LGHNA and YNFKEQ. V was clipped by 0 bases and J by 4 bases, with 12 bases between them. This CDR3 reads CASSQDRQGPYGYTF. For the CDR3, the DNA is TGTGCCAGCAGCCAAGATCGGCAGGGGCCCTATGGCTACACCTTC.

This sequence joins TRBV5-4 and TRBJ2-5; 7 nucleotides agree with TRBD1. This CDR3 is built from 13 residues. Germline V gives CDR1 SGHNT, CDR2 YYREEE (reference sequence). V shed 4 bases, J shed 6 bases, and the junction held 6 bases outside the gene matches. The DNA of the CDR3 is TGTGCCAGCAGCAGTGACAGGGCCCAGACCCAGTACTTC. Amino acid sequence: CASSSDRAQTQYF. The full variable domain, rest sourced from reference TRBV5-4 and TRBJ2-5, is ETGVTQSPTHLIKTRGQQVTLRCSSQSGHNTVSWYQQALGQGPQFIFQYYREEENGRGNFPPRFSGLQFPNYSSELNVNALELDDSALYLCASSSDRAQTQYFGPGTRLLVL.

V is TRBV4-1 and J is TRBJ1-2; D gene unclear. Trimming left V 4 bases short and J 4 bases short, with 13 bases between. The CDR3 extends over 14 amino acids. Per germline, CDR1 MGHRA and CDR2 YSYEKL. DNA of the CDR3: TGCGCCAGCAGCCTCACAACGTCTTTCTATGGCTACACCTTC. Protein sequence: CASSLTTSFYGYTF.

V usage is TRBV27 and J usage is TRBJ1-4; D ambiguous. V lost 3 bases to trimming and J lost 0 bases, with 11 bases between them. CDR3 length: 16 residues. Germline values: CDR1 MNHEY, CDR2 SMNVEV (reference sequence). The CDR3 coding sequence is TGTGCCAGCAGTTTCTCCCTAGGAACAACTAATGAAAAACTGTTTTTT. Its protein is CASSFSLGTTNEKLFF.